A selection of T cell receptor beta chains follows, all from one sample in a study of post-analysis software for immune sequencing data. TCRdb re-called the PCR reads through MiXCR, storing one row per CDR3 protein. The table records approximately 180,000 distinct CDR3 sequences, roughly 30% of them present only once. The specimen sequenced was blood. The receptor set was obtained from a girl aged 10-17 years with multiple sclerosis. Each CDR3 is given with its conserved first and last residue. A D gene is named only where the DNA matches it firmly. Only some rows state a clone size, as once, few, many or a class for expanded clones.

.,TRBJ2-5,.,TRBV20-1,CSARDTSGETQYF,TGCAGTGCTAGAGACACTAGTGGAGAGACCCAGTACTTC
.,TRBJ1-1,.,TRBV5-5,CASSFPTKGEAFF,TGTGCCAGCAGCTTCCCCACTAAGGGTGAAGCTTTCTTT
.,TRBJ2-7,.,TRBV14,CASSQDPYLPNYEQYF,TGTGCCAGCAGCCAAGATCCGTACCTTCCTAACTACGAGCAGTACTTC
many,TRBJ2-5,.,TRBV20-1,CSARVGVLGTQYF,TGCAGTGCAAGAGTGGGGGTATTGGGGACCCAGTACTTC
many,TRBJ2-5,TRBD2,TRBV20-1,CSARAPTSGAREQYF,TGCAGTGCTAGAGCTCCGACTAGCGGGGCCCGGGAGCAGTACTTC
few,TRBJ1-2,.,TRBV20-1,CSAIRPTNYGYTF,TGCAGTGCTATCAGGCCCACAAACTATGGCTACACCTTC
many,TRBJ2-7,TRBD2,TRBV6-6,CASSPVAGDGEQYF,TGTGCCAGCAGCCCCGTAGCGGGAGATGGCGAGCAGTACTTC
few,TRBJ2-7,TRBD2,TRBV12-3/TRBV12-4,CASSLLAGTDYEQYF,TGTGCCAGCAGTCTATTAGCGGGTACCGACTACGAGCAGTACTTC
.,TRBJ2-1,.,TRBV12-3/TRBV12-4,CASSPLHGSLEDEQFF,TGTGCCAGCAGTCCACTGCACGGGAGTCTTGAGGATGAGCAGTTCTTC
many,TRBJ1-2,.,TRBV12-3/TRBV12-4,CASSLGRGYTF,TGTGCCAGCAGTTTAGGCAGGGGCTACACCTTC
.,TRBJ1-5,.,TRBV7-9,CASSSAGDGQPQHF,TGTGCCAGCAGCTCGGCAGGGGATGGTCAGCCCCAGCATTTT
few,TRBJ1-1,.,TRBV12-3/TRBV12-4,CASIVVDLNTEAFF,TGTGCCAGCATCGTGGTGGACTTGAACACTGAAGCTTTCTTT
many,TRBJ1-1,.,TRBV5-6,CASSYPNTEAFF,TGTGCCAGCAGCTACCCTAACACTGAAGCTTTCTTT
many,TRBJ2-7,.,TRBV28,CASSRPSPYEQYF,TGTGCCAGCAGTCGGCCGAGCCCTTACGAGCAGTACTTC
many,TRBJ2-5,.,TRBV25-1,CASSDISWVVPTQETQYF,TGTGCCAGCAGTGATATCTCCTGGGTCGTACCGACCCAAGAGACCCAGTACTTC
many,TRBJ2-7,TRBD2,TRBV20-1,CSARLAGGPVEQYF,TGCAGTGCTAGATTAGCGGGAGGGCCGGTCGAGCAGTACTTC
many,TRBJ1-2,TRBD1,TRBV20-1,CSAATGQFYGYTF,TGCAGTGCTGCAACGGGACAGTTCTATGGCTACACCTTC
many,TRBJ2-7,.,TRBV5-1,CASSLASDFYEQYF,TGCGCCAGCAGCTTGGCTTCGGACTTCTACGAGCAGTACTTC
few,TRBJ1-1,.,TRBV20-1,CSAREVGRTEAFF,TGCAGTGCTAGGGAGGTCGGGCGCACTGAAGCTTTCTTT
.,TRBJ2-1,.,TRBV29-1,CSGDLASSYNEQFF,TGCAGCGGTGATCTAGCTTCCTCCTACAATGAGCAGTTCTTC
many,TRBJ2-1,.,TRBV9,CASSHLQVRDEQFF,TGTGCCAGCAGCCACCTTCAGGTTCGCGATGAGCAGTTCTTC
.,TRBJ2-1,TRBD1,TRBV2,CARKDRGSVGSVNEQFF,TGTGCCAGGAAGGACAGGGGATCGGTAGGAAGTGTAAATGAGCAGTTCTTC
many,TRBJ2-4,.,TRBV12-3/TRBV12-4,CASSLDKGIAKNIQYF,TGTGCCAGCAGTTTGGATAAGGGTATCGCCAAAAACATTCAGTACTTC
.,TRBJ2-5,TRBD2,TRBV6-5,CANGKRERYF,TGTGCCAACGGGAAGCGGGAACGGTACTTC
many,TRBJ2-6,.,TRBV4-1,CASSPRLGGANVLTF,TGCGCCAGCAGCCCCCGGTTAGGAGGGGCCAACGTCCTGACTTTC
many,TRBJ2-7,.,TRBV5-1,CASSQPGSAYEQYF,TGCGCCAGCAGTCAACCCGGGAGCGCATACGAGCAGTACTTC
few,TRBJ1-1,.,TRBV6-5,CASSLEGAEAFF,TGTGCCAGCAGTCTCGAGGGGGCTGAAGCTTTCTTT
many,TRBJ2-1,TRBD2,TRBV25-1,CASSEISGRSSYNEQFF,TGTGCCAGCAGTGAAATTAGCGGGAGGAGCTCCTACAATGAGCAGTTCTTC
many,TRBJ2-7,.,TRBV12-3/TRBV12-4,CASSTDSYEQYF,TGTGCCAGCAGTACGGACAGCTACGAGCAGTACTTC
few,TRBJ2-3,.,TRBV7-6,CASSLYHGPSTDTQYF,TGTGCCAGCAGCTTGTACCACGGGCCTAGCACAGATACGCAGTATTTT
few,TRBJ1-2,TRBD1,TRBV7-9,CASSSRDREWYGYTF,TGTGCCAGCAGCTCGAGGGACAGAGAATGGTATGGCTACACCTTC
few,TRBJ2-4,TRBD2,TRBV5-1,CASSFGSGNYHLHLGAKNIQYF,TGCGCCAGCAGCTTCGGAAGCGGGAACTACCACCTCCACTTGGGGGCCAAAAACATTCAGTACTTC